Detailed here is one T cell receptor (beta chain). The sample belongs to a study of blood T cell repertoires in COVID-19. Study as a whole: Both acute and convalescent COVID-19 samples were obtained from the United States, Italy and Spain. The cDNA or gDNA used as material had been derived from T cells, B-cell-depleted T cells, or PBMCs.

Per the study methods: Scientists estimated how many nucleated cells there were by amplifying reference gene primers. Profiling relied on immunoSEQ multiplex PCR, and the TCRdb table lists in-frame clones only, not all of them. V, J and clone size derive from that table, while D and trimming were established from the DNA sequence. In the table there are some 300,000 clones, 70% to 90% of which are singletons. The CDR3 runs to 18 residues. The V and J ends lost 0 bases and 2 bases, in that order; junction bases with no gene match: 12. Germline lookup yields CDR1 SGHRS and CDR2 YFSETQ. This TCR was recovered from a woman in her thirties who had recovered from COVID-19. Material: peripheral blood. The rearrangement uses TRBV5-1 and TRBJ2-3, with 7 bases identical to TRBD2. The CDR3 DNA sequence: TGCGCCAGCAGCTTGGGGGCCGGAGGGCGGGGGTTCACAGATACGCAGTATTTT. This codes for CASSLGAGGRGFTDTQYF. Complete variable domain (other parts from reference TRBV5-1 and TRBJ2-3): KAGVTQTPRYLIKTRGQQVTLSCSPISGHRSVSWYQQTPGQGLQFLFEYFSETQRNKGNFPGRFSGRQFSNSRSEMNVSTLELGDSALYLCASSLGAGGRGFTDTQYFGPGTRLTVL.